This T cell receptor beta chain was recovered during a study of T cell responses to AZD1222 COVID-19 vaccine. The wider study: Pooling covered second doses at about 4 or about 12 weeks.

Findings of the study overall: Seropositive AZD1222 recipients at baseline numbered only five to seven. Along spike, vaccine-associated CD4 TCRs were found throughout, with dominance at 160-218 and 743-854. Among the donors, most were white British and more were female, and clonal diversity was possibly underestimated.

Germline V lookup: CDR1 SGHNT, CDR2 YYREEE (reference sequence). Trimming stripped 4 bases from V and 4 bases from J, with 11 bases between. The CDR3 consists of 14 residues. A word on this clone: Its antigen is undetermined.

Produced via immunoSEQ multiplex PCR; TCRdb's table is partial and in-frame only. There are over 120,000 clones in the sample; about 92% occur only once, and 1.5% to 2% lies in the top ten. The specimen comprised peripheral blood, sampled on day 0 of AZD1222 vaccination. The sequence was collected from an adult in good health. The chain joins TRBV5-4 to TRBJ1-4; D not resolved. The chain's CDR3 is CASSLDGFNEKLFF. CDR3 coding DNA: TGTGCCAGCAGCCTTGACGGGTTTAATGAAAAACTGTTTTTT.